The 9 T cell receptor beta chains reported below all come from one sample, sequenced in a study of shared clonotypes between healthy human individuals (dated by TCRdb to the early 2020s). Libraries were constructed by the immunoSEQ multiplex PCR assay. TCRdb took this table from immuneACCESS and kept in-frame rearrangements with V and J called. Such tables lack part of the clones; where checked against another copy, unresolved V genes explain under half of the gap, and the rest is unexplained. This sample holds roughly 2.2 million clones; around 92% were observed only once. The ten largest make up approximately 0.4% of the sample. Sequenced: naive CD4+ T cells from PBMCs. The sample's cell subset or site label, decoded: CD45RA+ positively selected. These receptors were obtained from a man between 18 and 29 years old in good health. Some clones in this sample may be carry-over from other donors' samples.

The genes are TRBV4-3 and TRBJ2-1; D not certain. Germline loops: CDR1 LGHNA, CDR2 YSLEER. V lost 1 base to trimming and J lost 2 bases, with 12 bases between them. CDR3 size: 16 residues. The DNA for the CDR3 is TGCGCCAGCAGCCAAGCCACATGGGTAGCCTACAATGAGCAGTTCTTC. Its protein product is CASSQATWVAYNEQFF.

V and J are TRBV15 and TRBJ2-7; the match to TRBD1 covers 7 bases. The V gene end was trimmed by 7 bases and the J gene end by 3 bases; junction bases not matched to a gene: 6. Germline V gene data show CDR1 as LNHNV and CDR2 as YYDKDF (reference sequence). The CDR3 totals 13 residues. The DNA of the CDR3 is TGTGCCACCAACCGGGACAGAGACTACGAGCAGTACTTC. It codes for CATNRDRDYEQYF.

This chain connects TRBV28 to TRBJ1-4, with a tentative D call TRBD1 (6 bases). The V end was cut by 3 bases, the J end by 7 bases, with 12 bases between. Germline values: CDR1 MDHEN, CDR2 SYDVKM. The CDR3 sequence is 14 residues long. CDR3 region: CASSLGGTLEKLFF. For the CDR3, the DNA is TGTGCCAGCAGTTTGGGGGGCACCCTTGAAAAACTGTTTTTT.

V usage is TRBV30 and J usage is TRBJ1-5; 7 bases map to TRBD1. Germline V CDR1 and CDR2: GTSNPN, SVGIG (reference sequence). V trimming: 2 bases; J trimming: 7 bases; junction bases outside the gene matches: 11. This CDR3 spans 15 amino acids. CDR3 coding DNA: TGTGCCTGGAGTCCGCCGGACAGGAGGGTCCAGCCCCAGCATTTT. Amino acids: CAWSPPDRRVQPQHF.

This clone was detected once. The chain combines TRBV5-4 with TRBJ2-3, with 9 bases that match TRBD1. Losses at the gene ends were 6 bases for V and 6 bases for J; bases not matched to a gene: 11. CDR1 and CDR2 from the germline V gene are SGHNT and YYREEE (reference sequence). The CDR3 loop spans 15 amino acids. CDR3 DNA: TGTGCCAGCACCCCGGGACAGGGTTCTCTGGATACGCAGTATTTT. This codes for CASTPGQGSLDTQYF. Variable domain in full (rest from reference TRBV5-4 and TRBJ2-3): ETGVTQSPTHLIKTRGQQVTLRCSSQSGHNTVSWYQQALGQGPQFIFQYYREEENGRGNFPPRFSGLQFPNYSSELNVNALELDDSALYLCASTPGQGSLDTQYFGPGTRLTVL.

V is TRBV9 and J is TRBJ2-3, with 7 bases matching TRBD2. The V gene's germline CDR1 is SGDLS and CDR2 YYNGEE. The V segment lost 0 bases and the J segment 4 bases; nucleotides outside the gene matches: 5. The CDR3 is made up of 15 amino acids. CDR3 protein: CASSVAGGYADTQYF. The CDR3 DNA sequence: TGTGCCAGCAGCGTAGCGGGAGGTTACGCAGATACGCAGTATTTT.

This chain uses TRBV6-5 with TRBJ2-1; D gene unclear. From germline, CDR1 is MNHEY and CDR2 SVGAGI. Trimming removed 6 bases at V and 5 bases at J, with 11 bases between. The length of the CDR3 is 13 residues. CDR3 bases: TGTGCCAGCAGCCGCAGGTACGACAATGAGCAGTTCTTC. It translates to CASSRRYDNEQFF.

This clone was seen only once. CDR3 coding DNA: TGTGCCAGCAGCTCCCCCGGGGCAGTAGACGAGCAGTACTTC. Protein sequence: CASSSPGAVDEQYF. The genes are TRBV28 and TRBJ2-7; either TRBD1 or TRBD2 may supply D (5 bases each). Per germline, CDR1 MDHEN and CDR2 SYDVKM. V was pared by 6 bases and J by 5 bases, with 17 bases between. The CDR3 contains 14 residues.

This clone showed up just a few times. The J gene is TRBJ1-1, the V gene TRBV4-1; no clear D. There are 14 residues in the CDR3. From germline, CDR1 is MGHRA and CDR2 YSYEKL. The V gene lost 4 bases and the J gene lost 4 bases, with 13 bases spanning the gap. The CDR3 DNA reads TGCGCCAGCAGCCCCCCCTTTCGAGGCACTGAAGCTTTCTTT. It translates to CASSPPFRGTEAFF.